These 21 T cell receptor beta chains were all obtained from the same sample, sequenced in a study of T-cell memory formation after mild COVID-19. Via MiXCR, TCRdb re-called the 5' RACE reads, giving one row per CDR3 protein. The profile shows over 500,000 distinct CDR3 sequences, roughly 17% of them singletons. The specimen was PBMCs or a T cell subset sorted from them (not recorded which). The receptor set was obtained from an adult woman who had mild COVID-19 (a few samples of this study predate the infection). Cell type and time point are not known.

The rearrangement links TRBV12-3 or TRBV12-4 to TRBJ1-5; D might be TRBD1 (5 bases). Trimming stripped 3 bases from V and 1 base from J, with 10 bases between. The CDR3 totals 15 residues. The CDR3 coding sequence is TGTGCCAGCAGTTTTGGGGGACTGAGCAATCAGCCCCAGCATTTT. This gives the protein CASSFGGLSNQPQHF.

The chain has TRBV12-3 or TRBV12-4 and TRBJ1-1; 7 bases align to TRBD1. This CDR3 contains 15 residues. The V segment lost 2 bases and the J segment 1 base; nucleotides outside the gene matches: 4. CDR3 nucleotides: TGTGCCAGCAGTTTAACGGGACAGAAGAACACTGAAGCTTTCTTT. Its protein is CASSLTGQKNTEAFF.

This clonotype was seen a few times. The rearrangement uses TRBV5-1 and TRBJ2-1; the match to TRBD2 covers 8 bases. The V gene end was trimmed by 0 bases and the J gene end by 8 bases; junction bases not matched to a gene: 4. In germline, CDR1 is SGHRS, CDR2 YFSETQ. This CDR3 has 14 amino acids. CDR3 in amino acids: CASSLVPGRDEQFF. CDR3 sequence (DNA): TGCGCCAGCAGCTTGGTTCCCGGGAGGGATGAGCAGTTCTTC. Full variable domain (remainder filled in from reference TRBV5-1 and TRBJ2-1): KAGVTQTPRYLIKTRGQQVTLSCSPISGHRSVSWYQQTPGQGLQFLFEYFSETQRNKGNFPGRFSGRQFSNSRSEMNVSTLELGDSALYLCASSLVPGRDEQFFGPGTRLTVL.

In this sample, this clonotype turned up a few times. This rearrangement joins TRBV18 to TRBJ1-5, with D possibly matching TRBD1 (6 bases). The CDR3 contains 15 residues. V gave up 5 bases and J gave up 7 bases, with 18 bases separating them. Germline values: CDR1 KGHSH, CDR2 LQKENI. The CDR3 DNA reads as TGTGCCAGCTCAGGAACAGGGATGGGGTGGCAGCCCCAGCATTTT. Amino acids: CASSGTGMGWQPQHF. The full variable domain, its missing parts supplied by reference TRBV18 and TRBJ1-5, is NAGVMQNPRHLVRRRGQEARLRCSPMKGHSHVYWYRQLPEEGLKFMVYLQKENIIDESGMPKERFSAEFPKEGPSILRIQQVVRGDSAAYFCASSGTGMGWQPQHFGDGTRLSIL.

This clonotype was found a few times. The genes are TRBV6-2 or TRBV6-3 and TRBJ1-5, with no clear D. The length of the CDR3 is 14 residues. Trimming removed 9 bases at V and 5 bases at J, with 17 bases between. CDR1 is MNHEY, CDR2 SVGEGT, per germline. CDR3 DNA sequence: TGTGCCAGTAATCATCCGGGCGACTATCAGCCCCAGCATTTT. This codes for CASNHPGDYQPQHF.

This chain joins TRBV5-1 and TRBJ2-3, with D possibly matching TRBD2 (6 bases). CDR1 SGHRS and CDR2 YFSETQ come from the germline V gene. This CDR3 is 17 amino acids long. V dropped 5 bases and J dropped 4 bases, with 23 bases sitting between them. CDR3 in amino acids: CASRPRVKTSRADTQYF. The CDR3 bases are TGCGCCAGCAGGCCCCGCGTTAAGACTAGTAGAGCAGATACGCAGTATTTT.

The chain joins TRBV27 to TRBJ2-6; possibly TRBD2 for D (5 bases). Trimming took off 8 bases at V and 4 bases at J, with 12 bases between the two ends. From germline, CDR1 is MNHEY and CDR2 SMNVEV (reference sequence). The CDR3 length is 14 residues. The CDR3 DNA sequence: TGTGCCAGCCGGAGAGGGTCCGGGGCCAACGTCCTGACTTTC. It translates to CASRRGSGANVLTF.

This clonotype was seen only once. The CDR3 sequence: CASSYGEGEQYF. Here the CDR3 DNA reads TGTGCCAGCAGTTACGGGGAGGGCGAGCAGTACTTC. This chain joins TRBV6-6 and TRBJ2-7, with 7 nucleotides matching TRBD2. V dropped 2 bases and J dropped 6; count of bases not matched to a gene: 1. CDR1 and CDR2 (germline): MNHNY, SVGAGI (reference sequence). The CDR3 length is 12 residues.

This clonotype has more than one count but fewer than ten. The genes are TRBV27 and TRBJ2-5; 8 bases match TRBD1. With 3 bases clipped from V and 4 bases from J, the junction kept 4 bases outside the gene matches. This CDR3 contains 14 residues. Per the germline V gene, CDR1 is MNHEY and CDR2 is SMNVEV (reference sequence). Here the CDR3 DNA reads TGTGCCAGCAGTTTCGACAGGGGAGGAGAGACCCAGTACTTC. Encoded protein: CASSFDRGGETQYF.

This chain uses TRBV15 with TRBJ1-1; TRBD1 agrees at 8 bases. The germline CDR1 and CDR2 sequences are LNHNV and YYDKDF (reference sequence). V was clipped by 0 bases and J by 5 bases; unmatched bases: 5. The CDR3 runs 15 residues. The CDR3 loop reads CATSRDPGQETEAFF. CDR3 DNA: TGTGCCACCAGCAGAGATCCGGGACAGGAGACTGAAGCTTTCTTT. Combining the CDR3 with reference TRBV15 and TRBJ1-1 gives the whole variable domain DAMVIQNPRYQVTQFGKPVTLSCSQTLNHNVMYWYQQKSSQAPKLLFHYYDKDFNNEADTPDNFQSRRPNTSFCFLDIRSPGLGDTAMYLCATSRDPGQETEAFFGQGTRLTVV.

The V gene is TRBV18, the J gene TRBJ1-1; D is undetermined. Deletions cut 1 base from V and 10 bases from J, with 7 bases between. This CDR3 contains 11 residues. The germline V gene encodes CDR1 KGHSH and CDR2 LQKENI. CDR3 sequence reads: CASSPQVVAFF. The CDR3 DNA follows: TGTGCCAGCTCACCACAGGTAGTAGCTTTCTTT.

J is TRBJ2-2 and V is TRBV4-2; D is unresolved. Germline V CDR1 and CDR2: LGHNA, YNFKEQ. Trimming took 5 bases from V and 2 from J, leaving 12 bases between them. This CDR3 has 15 residues. The CDR3 bases are TGTGCCAGCAGCAGAGATTTGGGTAACACCGGGGAGCTGTTTTTT. Translating gives CASSRDLGNTGELFF.

The V call is TRBV6-2 or TRBV6-3, the J call TRBJ1-1; perhaps TRBD1 as D (5 bases). The CDR3 runs to 17 residues. Trimming stripped 5 bases from V and 1 base from J, with 20 bases between. Germline V lookup: CDR1 MNHEY, CDR2 SVGEGT. The CDR3 nucleotides are TGTGCCAGCAGTCCCCGGGAGTATTCAGGACAGAACACTGAAGCTTTCTTT. It specifies CASSPREYSGQNTEAFF.

This clonotype was counted only a few times. Here the CDR3 reads CASTRGGSNQPQHF. CDR3 in DNA: TGTGCCAGCACCCGTGGGGGTAGCAATCAGCCCCAGCATTTT. The chain links TRBV12-3 or TRBV12-4 to TRBJ1-5; D perhaps matches TRBD1 (5 bases). The CDR3 extends over 14 amino acids. The V gene lost 7 bases and the J gene lost 0 bases, with 10 bases spanning the gap.

This clonotype was seen more than once but under ten times. V usage is TRBV20-1 and J usage is TRBJ2-7, with 11 bases fitting TRBD2. Losses at the gene ends were 1 base for V and 8 bases for J; bases not matched to a gene: 4. This CDR3 comprises 13 residues. Looked up from germline, CDR1 is DFQATT and CDR2 is SNEGSKA (reference sequence). The CDR3 nucleotides are TGCAGTGCTAGAGGTCCTAGCGGGGGGAAGCAGTACTTC. Translation gives CSARGPSGGKQYF.

This clonotype was detected ten times or more. The V gene is TRBV5-1, the J gene TRBJ2-7; TRBD1 aligns across 10 bases. The CDR3 is 18 residues long. The V gene's germline CDR1 is SGHRS and CDR2 YFSETQ. The V and J ends lost 4 bases and 0 bases, in that order; junction bases with no gene match: 13. Here the CDR3 reads CASSQDPGQGTFSYEQYF. DNA for the CDR3: TGCGCCAGCAGCCAGGATCCGGGACAGGGGACCTTCTCCTACGAGCAGTACTTC.

The V call is TRBV11-3, the J call TRBJ2-5, with TRBD2 matching 11 bases. V was clipped by 5 bases and J by 4 bases; unmatched bases: 3. Germline V CDR1 and CDR2: SGHNT, YENEEA. CDR3 size: 14 residues. CDR3 DNA sequence: TGTGCCAGCAGCGACGGACTAGCGGGAGAGACCCAGTACTTC. This sequence encodes CASSDGLAGETQYF.

This clonotype showed up just a few times. The chain carries TRBV6-2 or TRBV6-3 and TRBJ1-5; D unresolved. This CDR3 spans 13 amino acids. V shed 5 bases and J shed 4 bases, with 9 bases lying between them. Germline CDR1 reads MNHEY; CDR2 reads SVGEGT. CDR3 coding DNA: TGTGCCAGCAGTCCCCCCCTGAATCAGCCCCAGCATTTT. The encoded protein is CASSPPLNQPQHF.

The chain has TRBV6-1 and TRBJ2-5; the D is unclear. V was pared by 2 bases and J by 5 bases, with 6 bases between. CDR3 length: 12 amino acids. Germline values: CDR1 MNHNS, CDR2 SASEGT. DNA for the CDR3: TGTGCCAGCAGTGAATACTTGGAGACCCAGTACTTC. It codes for CASSEYLETQYF.

This sequence joins TRBV2 and TRBJ2-2; 8 positions agree with TRBD2. Germline V CDR1 and CDR2: SNHLY, FYNNEI. The V gene end was trimmed by 6 bases and the J gene end by 4 bases; junction bases not matched to a gene: 7. The CDR3 runs to 15 residues. DNA for the CDR3: TGTGCCAGCAGCGAGAGCGGGAGAGTCACCGGGGAGCTGTTTTTT. It specifies CASSESGRVTGELFF.

The chain carries TRBV7-9 and TRBJ2-3; tentatively, D is TRBD2 (5 bases). Trimming shortened V by 1 base and J by 1 base, and 9 bases separated the two germline ends. Germline assignment: CDR1 SEHNR and CDR2 FQNEAQ (reference sequence). The CDR3 loop spans 15 amino acids. CDR3: CASSLGLIRTDTQYF. The CDR3 DNA reads TGTGCCAGCAGCTTAGGACTAATTCGCACAGATACGCAGTATTTT.